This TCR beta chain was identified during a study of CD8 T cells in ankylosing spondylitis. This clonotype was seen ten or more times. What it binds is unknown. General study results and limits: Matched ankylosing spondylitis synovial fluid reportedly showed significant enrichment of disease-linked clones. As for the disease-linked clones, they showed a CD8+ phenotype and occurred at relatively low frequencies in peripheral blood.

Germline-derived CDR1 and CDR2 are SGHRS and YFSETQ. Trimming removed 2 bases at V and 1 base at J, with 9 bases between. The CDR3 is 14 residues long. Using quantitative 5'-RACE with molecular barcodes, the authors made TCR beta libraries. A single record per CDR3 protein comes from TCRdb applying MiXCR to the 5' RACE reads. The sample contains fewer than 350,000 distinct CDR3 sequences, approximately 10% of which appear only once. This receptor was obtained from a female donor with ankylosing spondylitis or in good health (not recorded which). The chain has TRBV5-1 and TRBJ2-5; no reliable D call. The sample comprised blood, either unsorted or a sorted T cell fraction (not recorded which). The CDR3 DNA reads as TGCGCCAGCAGCTTAATGGGAACCCAAGAGACCCAGTACTTC. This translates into CASSLMGTQETQYF.